The 3 T cell receptor beta chains presented below share a single source sample, sequenced in a study of radiation and T cells in renal cell carcinoma. Specified time point: blood 2 weeks post-SBRT. As for treatment: 15 Gy SBRT to primary tumor, nephrectomy 4 weeks later. The method was immunoSEQ multiplex PCR; TCRdb's version includes in-frame clones alone and lacks a portion of them. The sample shows 25,000 to 30,000 clones, about 85% of them seen only once. The sample here was blood, taken from a patient whose treatment included radiotherapy and nephrectomy. The receptors come from a man in his 60s with renal cell carcinoma.

The rearrangement uses TRBV15 and TRBJ2-7; D call uncertain. V was shortened by 4 bases and J by 4 bases, with 14 bases between the two germline ends. This CDR3 region has 14 residues. The germline gives CDR1 LNHNV, CDR2 YYDKDF (reference sequence). The CDR3 spells CATSKLLGMYEQYF. In DNA form, the CDR3 reads TGTGCCACCAGCAAATTGTTGGGGATGTACGAGCAGTACTTC.

V is TRBV15 and J is TRBJ2-5; tentatively, D is TRBD1 (6 bases). CDR1 and CDR2 from the germline V gene are LNHNV and YYDKDF (reference sequence). V lost 8 bases and J lost 5, with 15 bases in between. The CDR3 covers 13 residues. The CDR3 protein is CATSNRVWETQYF. The CDR3 DNA reads TGTGCCACCTCGAACAGGGTTTGGGAGACCCAGTACTTC. The whole variable domain, remainder taken from reference TRBV15 and TRBJ2-5, is DAMVIQNPRYQVTQFGKPVTLSCSQTLNHNVMYWYQQKSSQAPKLLFHYYDKDFNNEADTPDNFQSRRPNTSFCFLDIRSPGLGDTAMYLCATSNRVWETQYFGPGTRLLVL.

The chain combines TRBV20-1 with TRBJ1-1, with D hard to call. The V end lost 6 bases, the J end lost 1 base, and 6 bases lay between the germline ends. Germline V CDR1 and CDR2: DFQATT, SNEGSKA (reference sequence). CDR3 size: 11 residues. For the CDR3, the DNA is TGCAGTGCCCACACGAACACTGAAGCTTTCTTT. Translating gives CSAHTNTEAFF.